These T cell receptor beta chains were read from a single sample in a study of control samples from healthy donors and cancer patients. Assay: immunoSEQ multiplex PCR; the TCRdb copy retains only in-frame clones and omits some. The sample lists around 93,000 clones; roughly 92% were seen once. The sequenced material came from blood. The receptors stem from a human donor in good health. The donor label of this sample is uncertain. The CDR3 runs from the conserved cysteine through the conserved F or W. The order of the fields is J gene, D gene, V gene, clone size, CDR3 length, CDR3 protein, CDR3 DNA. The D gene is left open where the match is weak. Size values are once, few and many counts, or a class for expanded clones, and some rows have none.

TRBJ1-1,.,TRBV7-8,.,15,CASSLFRGLNTEAFF,TGTGCCAGCAGCCTTTTCCGCGGGTTGAACACTGAAGCTTTCTTT
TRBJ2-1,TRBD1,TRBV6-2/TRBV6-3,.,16,CASRPLTGQGTNEQFF,TGTGCCAGCAGGCCTCTGACGGGACAGGGGACGAATGAGCAGTTCTTC
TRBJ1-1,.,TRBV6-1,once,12,CASSEQPTEAFF,TGTGCCAGCAGTGAACAACCCACTGAAGCTTTCTTT
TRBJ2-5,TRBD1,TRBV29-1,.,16,CSVAEDRDRREETQYF,TGCAGCGTTGCCGAGGACAGGGATCGGAGGGAAGAGACCCAGTACTTC
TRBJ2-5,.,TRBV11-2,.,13,CASRLTGGETQYF,TGTGCCAGCCGACTGACGGGCGGAGAGACCCAGTACTTC
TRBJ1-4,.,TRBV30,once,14,CAWKRGSYNEKLFF,TGTGCCTGGAAGAGGGGCAGTTATAATGAAAAACTGTTTTTT
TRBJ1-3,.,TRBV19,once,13,CASSMVIRNTIYF,TGTGCCAGTAGTATGGTCATAAGGAACACCATATATTTT
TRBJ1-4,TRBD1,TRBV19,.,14,CASSISRGREKLFF,TGTGCCAGTAGTATAAGCAGGGGGCGTGAAAAACTGTTTTTT
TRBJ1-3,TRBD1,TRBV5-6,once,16,CASSLNRGLSGNTIYF,TGTGCCAGCAGCTTGAACAGGGGGCTTTCTGGAAACACCATATATTTT
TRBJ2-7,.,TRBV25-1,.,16,CASSEKGTSYSYEQYF,TGTGCCAGCAGTGAAAAAGGGACCTCGTACTCCTACGAGCAGTACTTC
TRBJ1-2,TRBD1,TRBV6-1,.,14,CASSEGTGGYGYTF,TGTGCCAGCAGTGAAGGGACAGGGGGCTATGGCTACACCTTC
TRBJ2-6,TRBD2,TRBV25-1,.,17,CASSVAGDYSGANVLTF,TGTGCCAGCAGTGTAGCGGGGGATTACTCTGGGGCCAACGTCCTGACTTTC
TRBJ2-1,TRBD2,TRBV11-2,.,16,CASSLVSGGALNEQFF,TGTGCCAGCAGCTTGGTCAGCGGGGGGGCCCTCAATGAGCAGTTCTTC
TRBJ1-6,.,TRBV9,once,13,CASSGPINSPLHF,TGTGCCAGCAGCGGACCGATCAATTCACCCCTCCACTTT
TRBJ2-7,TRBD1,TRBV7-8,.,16,CASSFSSWTGGNEQYF,TGTGCCAGCAGTTTTTCTTCCTGGACAGGGGGAAACGAGCAGTACTTC
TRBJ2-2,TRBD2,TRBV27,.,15,CASNRGGYGTGELFF,TGTGCCAGCAATCGGGGGGGATATGGCACCGGGGAGCTGTTTTTT
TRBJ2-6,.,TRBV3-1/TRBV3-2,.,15,CASSQGGSGANVLTF,TGTGCCAGCAGCCAAGGAGGGTCTGGGGCCAACGTCCTGACTTTC
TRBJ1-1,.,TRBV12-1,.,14,CASSMRQPEAEAFF,TGTGCCAGCAGCATGCGACAGCCAGAGGCTGAAGCTTTCTTT
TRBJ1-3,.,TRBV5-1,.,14,CASSSDSSGNTIYF,TGCGCCAGCAGCTCGGACAGCTCTGGAAACACCATATATTTT
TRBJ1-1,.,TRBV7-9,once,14,CASSLGAEGTEAFF,TGTGCCAGCAGCTTAGGGGCAGAAGGCACTGAAGCTTTCTTT
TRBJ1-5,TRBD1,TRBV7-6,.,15,CASSDGQGGDQPQHF,TGTGCCAGCAGCGACGGACAGGGCGGGGATCAGCCCCAGCATTTT
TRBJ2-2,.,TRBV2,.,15,CATTWDTANTGELFF,TGTGCCACCACGTGGGACACCGCGAACACCGGGGAGCTGTTTTTT
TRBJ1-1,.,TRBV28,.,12,CASTNRGGTAFF,TGTGCCAGCACCAATAGGGGGGGAACGGCTTTCTTT
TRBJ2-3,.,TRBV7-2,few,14,CASSLDLETDTQYF,TGTGCCAGCAGCTTAGATTTAGAGACAGATACGCAGTATTTT
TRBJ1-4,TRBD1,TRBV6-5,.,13,CASTGVTNEKLFF,TGTGCCAGTACAGGGGTCACTAATGAAAAACTGTTTTTT
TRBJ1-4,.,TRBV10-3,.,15,CAISESGGTNEKLFF,TGTGCCATCAGTGAGTCCGGAGGCACTAATGAAAAACTGTTTTTT
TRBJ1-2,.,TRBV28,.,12,CASSSWSDGYTF,TGTGCCAGCAGTTCTTGGAGCGATGGCTACACCTTC
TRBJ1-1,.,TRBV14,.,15,CASSQVGGVGTEAFF,TGTGCCAGCAGCCAAGTGGGGGGGGTGGGCACTGAAGCTTTCTTT
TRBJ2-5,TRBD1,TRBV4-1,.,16,CASSQVGTGGRETQYF,TGCGCCAGCAGCCAAGTTGGGACAGGGGGCAGGGAGACCCAGTACTTC
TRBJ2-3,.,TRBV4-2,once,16,CASSQEGFPSTDTQYF,TGTGCCAGCAGCCAAGAGGGATTTCCTAGCACAGATACGCAGTATTTT
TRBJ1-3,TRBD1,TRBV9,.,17,CASSVEVRGVYGNTIYF,TGTGCCAGCAGCGTAGAAGTCAGGGGGGTTTATGGAAACACCATATATTTT
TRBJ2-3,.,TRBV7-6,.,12,CASSLAADTQYF,TGTGCCAGCAGCTTAGCTGCAGATACGCAGTATTTT
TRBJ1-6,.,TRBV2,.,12,CASSGANSPLHF,TGTGCCAGCAGTGGAGCTAATTCACCCCTCCACTTT
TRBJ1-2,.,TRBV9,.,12,CASSGNNYGYTF,TGTGCCAGCTCCGGGAATAACTATGGCTACACCTTC
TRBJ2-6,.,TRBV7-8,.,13,CASSRSGANVLTF,TGTGCCAGCAGCAGGTCTGGGGCCAACGTCCTGACTTTC
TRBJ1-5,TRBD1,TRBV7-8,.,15,CASSAWTGHDQPQHF,TGTGCCAGCAGCGCTTGGACAGGGCATGATCAGCCCCAGCATTTT
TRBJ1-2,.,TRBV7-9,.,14,CASSLSGVLGGYTF,TGTGCCAGCAGCTTATCGGGGGTCTTGGGTGGCTACACCTTC
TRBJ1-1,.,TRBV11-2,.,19,CASSLRGPGQRLMNTEAFF,TGTGCCAGCAGCTTAAGGGGTCCAGGACAGAGGCTGATGAACACTGAAGCTTTCTTT
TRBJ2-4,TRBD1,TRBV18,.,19,CASSPTGTGGGLAKNIQYF,TGTGCCAGCTCACCAACCGGGACAGGGGGCGGGCTAGCCAAAAACATTCAGTACTTC
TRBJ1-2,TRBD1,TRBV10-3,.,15,CAISGDRGRVYGYTF,TGTGCCATCAGTGGCGACAGGGGGCGGGTCTATGGCTACACCTTC
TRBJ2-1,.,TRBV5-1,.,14,CASSLGGSYNEQFF,TGCGCCAGCAGCTTGGGGGGGTCCTACAATGAGCAGTTCTTC
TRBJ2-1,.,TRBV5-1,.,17,CASSSGPGGVGNDEQFF,TGCGCCAGCAGTTCAGGTCCCGGTGGGGTTGGTAACGATGAGCAGTTCTTC